This is a list of T cell receptor beta chains from one sample in a study of cytomegalovirus exposure and HLA in healthy donors. Sequenced by immunoSEQ multiplex PCR; TCRdb stores in-frame clones only, minus some. The table records hundreds of thousands of clones, about 83% of them present only once. Sequenced material: PBMCs. Receptors were obtained from a girl between 5 and 17 years old in good health and CMV-seronegative. Each CDR3 is given with its conserved first and last residue. D genes are given only for firm matches. Some rows mark clone size as missing; the rest say once, few, many or name a class of expanded clone.

d_call	clone_size	j_call	v_call	cdr3_nt	cdr3_aa
NA	NA	TRBJ1-5	TRBV7-9	TGTGCCAGCAGCTTATCTGGACAGAATAGCAATCAGCCCCAGCATTTT	CASSLSGQNSNQPQHF
TRBD2	NA	TRBJ2-1	TRBV5-5	TGTGCCAGCAGCTTGGGTCTAGCGGGGGTCCGTGAGCAGTTCTTC	CASSLGLAGVREQFF
NA	NA	TRBJ2-7	TRBV28	TGTGCCAGCAGTTGGCTCTACGAGCAGTACTTC	CASSWLYEQYF
TRBD1	NA	TRBJ1-3	TRBV6-1	TGTGCCAGCAGTGGACAGGGGGCCTCTGGAAACACCATATATTTT	CASSGQGASGNTIYF
NA	NA	TRBJ1-2	TRBV29-1	TGCAGCGACCAGGGGCCCCGAGGCTACACCTTC	CSDQGPRGYTF
TRBD2	NA	TRBJ2-1	TRBV4-3	TGCGCCAGCAGCCGGAGTAGCGGGAGCAATGAGCAGTTCTTC	CASSRSSGSNEQFF
NA	NA	TRBJ2-7	TRBV5-8	TGTGCCAGCAGCTTCTCAGGATACGAGCAGTACTTC	CASSFSGYEQYF
TRBD2	NA	TRBJ2-1	TRBV2	TGTGCCAGCACCCCTCGGGGACTAGCGGGGTCGTCCTACAATGAGCAGTTCTTC	CASTPRGLAGSSYNEQFF
NA	NA	TRBJ1-1	TRBV7-2	TGTGCCAGCAGCTTAGATACAGGTCTGAACACTGAAGCTTTCTTT	CASSLDTGLNTEAFF
TRBD2	NA	TRBJ2-1	TRBV7-2	TGTGCCAGCAGCGGCCGGACTAGCGGAATGGGTGAGCAGTTCTTC	CASSGRTSGMGEQFF
NA	NA	TRBJ2-6	TRBV28	TGTGCCAGCAGCCCAACTGGGGCCAACGTCCTGACTTTC	CASSPTGANVLTF
TRBD2	NA	TRBJ2-3	TRBV11-2	TGTGCCAGCAGCTTACGGCTCCGGACGGGGGGGCATACAGATACGCAGTATTTT	CASSLRLRTGGHTDTQYF
NA	NA	TRBJ2-7	TRBV6-5	TGTGCCAGCAGTTACAATCTCGGGGTGGCCTACGAGCAGTACTTC	CASSYNLGVAYEQYF
NA	NA	TRBJ2-5	TRBV7-2	TGTGCCAGCAGCTTAGTGTGGGGGCAAGGGGAGACCCAGTACTTC	CASSLVWGQGETQYF
NA	NA	TRBJ2-7	TRBV15	TGTGCCACCAGCAGAGACTCCGGCGGCTACGAGCAGTACTTC	CATSRDSGGYEQYF
NA	NA	TRBJ2-5	TRBV28	TGTGCCAGCAGTTTAAGACAGCCCTTCGGAGAGACCCAGTACTTC	CASSLRQPFGETQYF
NA	few	TRBJ2-6	TRBV30	TGTGCCTGGGGGGAGGGGGCTGGGGCCAACGTCCTGACTTTC	CAWGEGAGANVLTF
NA	NA	TRBJ2-1	TRBV13	TGTGCCAGCAGCTTAGGCCTTAGCTCCGGATGGGGCTCCCACAATGAGCAGTTCTTC	CASSLGLSSGWGSHNEQFF
NA	NA	TRBJ2-1	TRBV14	TGTGCCAGCAGCAGAACTAGCCCCAATGAGCAGTTCTTC	CASSRTSPNEQFF
NA	once	TRBJ1-5	TRBV2	TGTGCCAGCAGTTCTTTTAATACAGAGATTAGCAATCAGCCCCAGCATTTT	CASSSFNTEISNQPQHF
TRBD2	NA	TRBJ2-5	TRBV18	TGTGCCAGCTCACCACGTCTAGCGGGAGGCCCCTATGAGACCCAGTACTTC	CASSPRLAGGPYETQYF
NA	NA	TRBJ1-1	TRBV5-4	TGTGCCAGCAGCTTGTCGGCAGGCCACGAAGCTTTCTTT	CASSLSAGHEAFF
TRBD2	NA	TRBJ2-3	TRBV27	TGTGCCAGCAGCCCTCAGGGGGCCACTAGCGGGAGGACAGATACGCAGTATTTT	CASSPQGATSGRTDTQYF
NA	NA	TRBJ1-4	TRBV15	TGTGCCACCAGTGCCTCAGAAAATGAAAAACTGTTTTTT	CATSASENEKLFF
NA	NA	TRBJ1-4	TRBV30	TGTGCCTGGAGTGGGGGGGGGCTTGGTGAAAAACTGTTTTTT	CAWSGGGLGEKLFF
NA	NA	TRBJ2-4	TRBV5-5	TGTGCCAGCAGCTCACCGCAACAGCTAGCCAAAAACATTCAGTACTTC	CASSSPQQLAKNIQYF
TRBD1	few	TRBJ1-5	TRBV4-2	TGTGCCAGCAGCCAAGGACAGGGGGCGACCCCCAATCAGCCCCAGCATTTT	CASSQGQGATPNQPQHF
NA	NA	TRBJ2-3	TRBV5-1	TGCGCCAGCAGCTTGGGGGCCACAGATACGCAGTATTTT	CASSLGATDTQYF
NA	NA	TRBJ1-1	TRBV30	TGTGCCTGGAGGGAACAGACGAACACTGAAGCTTTCTTT	CAWREQTNTEAFF
NA	NA	TRBJ1-5	TRBV28	TGTGCCAGCAGTTTCCGGAGGGGCGGTCAGCCCCAGCATTTT	CASSFRRGGQPQHF
NA	NA	TRBJ1-6	TRBV18	TGTGCCAGCTCACGAGGAGGTGTAGATTCACCCCTCCACTTT	CASSRGGVDSPLHF
NA	NA	TRBJ1-1	TRBV28	TGTGCCAGCAGTTCCTTTGGGGGGTCGAACACTGAAGCTTTCTTT	CASSSFGGSNTEAFF
NA	NA	TRBJ2-2	TRBV6-6	TGTGCCAGCAGTGCCACAGGGTTGGGGAACACCGGGGAGCTGTTTTTT	CASSATGLGNTGELFF
TRBD1	NA	TRBJ2-7	TRBV19	TGTGCCAGTAGTCGACCGGACAGGATCCCCCACGAGCAGTACTTC	CASSRPDRIPHEQYF
NA	NA	TRBJ1-4	TRBV18	TGTGCCAGCTCACCACTTCCCATGTCATCCCCAGTTTTT	CASSPLPMSSPVF
NA	NA	TRBJ1-6	TRBV19	TGTGCCAGCCGGTCAGGTACCTATAATTCACCCCTCCACTTT	CASRSGTYNSPLHF
NA	NA	TRBJ2-5	TRBV6-5	TGTGCCAGCAGTCCTACTAGCTGGGCGCGGGAGACCCAGTACTTC	CASSPTSWARETQYF